This TCR beta chain emerged from a study of CD8+ T cells in alopecia areata. General observations from the study: Clonality in lesional scalp, especially alopecia totalis/universalis, exceeded that of normal scalp. Tofacitinib significantly lowered scalp clonality and expanded CD8+ clones among the top 100. Tofacitinib did not eliminate many expanded lesional clones from scalp or blood.

This clone was seen once. Antigen: not known. Documented treatment: oral pan-JAK inhibitor, 5-10 mg twice daily. In alopecia areata patients, both lesional scalp punch biopsies and peripheral blood were collected. The ends were cut back, 3 bases at V and 4 bases at J, with 20 bases in the middle. This CDR3 comprises 17 residues. Germline V CDR1 and CDR2: MGHDK, SYGVNS. cDNA reverse transcribed from extracted RNA served as the sequencing template. Assay used: immunoSEQ multiplex PCR; TCRdb lists only in-frame clones, some missing. Altogether about 270,000 clones are present, approximately 60% being singletons, with the ten largest covering 0.75% to 0.95%.

J is TRBJ2-3 and V is TRBV25-1, with D possibly matching TRBD2 (6 bases). The sample consisted of CD4+ T cells sorted from blood, taken at roughly week 52, from a patient treated with tofacitinib. This clonotype was obtained from a human donor with alopecia areata. The CDR3 DNA is TGTGCCAGCAGTGATTTGTCAGGGTTCGGGGGTGCAGATACGCAGTATTTT. It encodes CASSDLSGFGGADTQYF.